The next 9 T cell receptor beta chains were all read from a single sample in a study of CD4+ T cells in melanoma. The table came from immunoSEQ multiplex PCR; TCRdb's copy has only in-frame clones and leaves some out. The data hold about 110,000 clones, with around 93% observed a single time. Material for sequencing was peripheral blood. These receptors all stem from a human donor with melanoma.

The chain couples TRBV27 to TRBJ2-7; D is possibly TRBD2 (6 bases). Trimming cost V 2 bases and J 4 bases, with 15 bases left between them. The germline gives CDR1 MNHEY, CDR2 SMNVEV (reference sequence). The CDR3 length is 15 residues. CDR3 bases: TGTGCCAGCAGTTTACGGATGGGAGGTTTTTACGAGCAGTACTTC. This sequence encodes CASSLRMGGFYEQYF.

The J gene is TRBJ1-2, the V gene TRBV4-3; D gene ambiguous. V dropped 1 base and J dropped 3 bases, with 9 bases sitting between them. This CDR3 has 14 amino acids. The germline gives CDR1 LGHNA, CDR2 YSLEER. The CDR3: CASSQGGRYYGYTF. The DNA for the CDR3 is TGCGCCAGCAGCCAAGGTGGGAGATACTATGGCTACACCTTC.

The CDR3 DNA sequence: TGCGCCAGCAGCCAAGACCAGGGACAGATATACGAGCAGTACTTC. This gives the protein CASSQDQGQIYEQYF. This chain uses TRBV4-3 with TRBJ2-7, with 7 bases identical to TRBD1. After removal of 0 bases from V and 4 bases from J, the junction contained 6 bases not matched to a gene. This CDR3 has 15 amino acids. Germline lookup yields CDR1 LGHNA and CDR2 YSLEER.

The V gene is TRBV7-2, the J gene TRBJ2-3; 9 bases align to TRBD2. V lost 5 bases, J lost 6 bases, and 6 bases stayed unmatched. Germline CDR1 is SGHTA and CDR2 is FQGNSA. This CDR3 is 14 amino acids long. CDR3 bases: TGTGCCAGCAGCGCGGGACTAGCCGTTGATACGCAGTATTTT. Its protein product is CASSAGLAVDTQYF.

The chain is built from TRBV5-1 and TRBJ2-2, with 7 nucleotides matching TRBD2. J lost 6 bases, V lost 0 bases, and 5 bases had no gene match. This CDR3 comprises 15 residues. Germline-derived CDR1 and CDR2 are SGHRS and YFSETQ. The CDR3 coding sequence is TGCGCCAGCAGCTTGGCCGTGGGGAGGGCCGGGGAGCTGTTTTTT. Protein sequence: CASSLAVGRAGELFF. The full variable domain, in which reference TRBV5-1 and TRBJ2-2 provide the parts outside the CDR3, is KAGVTQTPRYLIKTRGQQVTLSCSPISGHRSVSWYQQTPGQGLQFLFEYFSETQRNKGNFPGRFSGRQFSNSRSEMNVSTLELGDSALYLCASSLAVGRAGELFFGEGSRLTVL.

The genes are TRBV14 and TRBJ2-7; D is perhaps TRBD1 or TRBD2 (5 bases each). This CDR3 contains 14 residues. The V end lost 1 base, the J end lost 3 bases, and 10 bases lay between the germline ends. Germline V CDR1 and CDR2: SGHDN, FVKESK. Written as DNA, the CDR3 is TGTGCCAGCAGCCAAGCGGGACCCCTCTACGAGCAGTACTTC. Its translation is CASSQAGPLYEQYF.

The chain joins TRBV28 to TRBJ2-7; D remains ambiguous. The CDR3 length is 12 residues. Germline assignment: CDR1 MDHEN and CDR2 SYDVKM. Trimming took off 5 bases at V and 9 bases at J, with 14 bases between the two ends. This CDR3 is CASSPNRVRQYF. For the CDR3, the DNA is TGTGCCAGCAGTCCGAATAGGGTGCGGCAGTACTTC.

The gene calls are TRBV15 and TRBJ2-2; D gene unclear. Per germline, CDR1 LNHNV and CDR2 YYDKDF (reference sequence). The CDR3 has 14 residues. Deletions cut 1 base from V and 2 bases from J, with 5 bases between. The DNA of the CDR3 is TGTGCCACCAGCAGAGTACAAAACACCGGGGAGCTGTTTTTT. Translated, it gives CATSRVQNTGELFF.

The CDR3 reads CAGTFLWRETQYF. The CDR3 nucleotides are TGTGCCGGAACTTTTTTATGGAGAGAGACCCAGTACTTC. The chain recombines TRBV2 with TRBJ2-5, with D unclear. CDR3 length: 13 amino acids. Looked up from germline, CDR1 is SNHLY and CDR2 is FYNNEI. The V gene lost 11 bases and the J gene lost 4 bases, with 17 bases spanning the gap.